A single sample gave rise to the 23 T cell receptor beta chains below, sequenced in a study of shared clonotypes between healthy human individuals. TCRdb keeps only in-frame clones here, not all; method: immunoSEQ multiplex PCR. The sample has 2 million to 2.5 million clones, approximately 94% seen once. The sample taken for sequencing was naive CD4+ T cells sorted from blood. Subset meaning: CD45RA+ positively selected. These receptors all come from a man between 18 and 29 years old in good health.

The V gene is TRBV4-1, the J gene TRBJ2-7, with 8 bases that match TRBD2. This CDR3 is built from 16 residues. V shed 3 bases, J shed 0 bases, and the junction held 7 bases outside the gene matches. The germline V gene encodes CDR1 MGHRA and CDR2 YSYEKL. Here the CDR3 DNA reads TGCGCCAGCAGCCACCCGGGGGGGGTACACTCCTACGAGCAGTACTTC. It specifies CASSHPGGVHSYEQYF.

The chain links TRBV5-6 to TRBJ2-6, with a weak D call TRBD2 (6 bases). The CDR3 consists of 15 residues. V lost 7 bases and J lost 0, with 11 bases in between. Germline values: CDR1 SGHDT, CDR2 YYEEEE. The CDR3 loop is CASDSGGSGANVLTF. The CDR3 bases are TGTGCCAGCGACTCCGGGGGCTCTGGGGCCAACGTCCTGACTTTC.

In this sample, this clone turned up once. The CDR3 is CASSTTGGDSPLHF. CDR3 DNA sequence: TGTGCCAGTAGTACGACAGGGGGCGATTCACCCCTCCACTTT. The chain employs TRBV19 and TRBJ1-6; 10 bases match TRBD1. Trimming at V came to 4 bases and at J to 8 bases, leaving 2 bases not matched to a gene. The CDR3 covers 14 residues. Germline CDR1 reads LNHDA; CDR2 reads SQIVND (reference sequence).

This clone was recorded only once. CDR3 DNA: TGCAGCGTTGAAGACAGGGGGCGCAGAAATGAGCAGTTCTTC. Protein sequence: CSVEDRGRRNEQFF. V is TRBV29-1 and J is TRBJ2-1, with 8 bases identical to TRBD1. This CDR3 has 14 residues. With 0 bases clipped from V and 7 bases from J, the junction kept 5 bases outside the gene matches. The germline CDR1 and CDR2 sequences are SQVTM and ANQGSEA.

The J gene is TRBJ1-4, the V gene TRBV5-1; D remains unclear. Between the trimmed V and J ends, which lost 3 bases and 6 bases, there was a span of 18 bases. The CDR3 loop spans 16 amino acids. CDR1 is SGHRS, CDR2 YFSETQ, per germline. In DNA, the CDR3 is TGCGCCAGCAGCTCAACCGATCAAACGGCGGATGAAAAACTGTTTTTT. This translates into CASSSTDQTADEKLFF.

The chain carries TRBV9 and TRBJ2-3; 8 nucleotides align to TRBD2. This CDR3 has 17 residues. Germline V gene sequence: CDR1 SGDLS, CDR2 YYNGEE. Germline trimming cut 0 bases from V and 2 bases from J; bases unmatched to any gene: 8. The CDR3 region has the DNA TGTGCCAGCAGCGTAGCCGGGGGGGGCACTTTCACAGATACGCAGTATTTT. Translating it yields CASSVAGGGTFTDTQYF.

As concerns this clone: Other DNA variants within this sample encode the same CDR3. The rearrangement uses TRBV18 and TRBJ2-7, with TRBD2 as a possible D gene (5 bases). V was shortened by 1 base and J by 6 bases, with 10 bases between the two germline ends. This CDR3 has 13 amino acids. Germline V CDR1 and CDR2: KGHSH, LQKENI. CDR3 coding DNA: TGTGCCAGCTCACCACTGGCGGGTGGCGAGCAGTACTTC. This gives the protein CASSPLAGGEQYF.

The V gene is TRBV6-1, the J gene TRBJ1-2; 12 nucleotides agree with TRBD1. J gave up 4 bases and V 2 bases, and 14 bases lay outside the gene matches. In germline, CDR1 is MNHNS, CDR2 SASEGT. The CDR3 is made up of 19 amino acids. Here the CDR3 DNA reads TGTGCCAGCAGTGAAAAGCTGAGAGGGACAGGGGGCAGGAGCTATGGCTACACCTTC. This sequence encodes CASSEKLRGTGGRSYGYTF.

This chain links TRBV28 with TRBJ1-1, with 9 bases lining up with TRBD1. This CDR3 region has 17 residues. The ends lost 7 bases at V and 1 base at J; junction bases unmatched: 13. Germline CDR1 is MDHEN and CDR2 is SYDVKM. The CDR3 loop is CASTPAGQGVRNTEAFF. The CDR3 coding sequence is TGTGCCAGCACCCCCGCGGGACAGGGCGTTCGGAACACTGAAGCTTTCTTT.

The chain couples TRBV6-5 to TRBJ1-1; TRBD1 aligns across 8 bases. The V gene's germline CDR1 is MNHEY and CDR2 SVGAGI. This CDR3 is built from 14 residues. The J segment lost 1 base and the V segment lost 5 bases, leaving 3 bases of the junction unmatched. The CDR3 region is CASSIGQGNTEAFF. The CDR3 bases are TGTGCCAGCAGTATTGGACAGGGGAACACTGAAGCTTTCTTT.

The V and J genes are TRBV28 and TRBJ2-3, with D uncertain. CDR1 and CDR2 from the germline V gene are MDHEN and SYDVKM. V lost 5 bases to trimming and J lost 6 bases, with 18 bases between them. CDR3 size: 15 residues. CDR3 amino acids: CASSPSGKAKDTQYF. CDR3 DNA sequence: TGTGCCAGCAGTCCCTCGGGTAAGGCAAAGGATACGCAGTATTTT.

The table lists this clone with a count of one. This chain connects TRBV5-1 to TRBJ2-5; no definite D call. Trimming stripped 3 bases from V and 1 base from J, with 13 bases between. Germline V CDR1 and CDR2: SGHRS, YFSETQ. The CDR3 spans 15 residues. CDR3 in amino acids: CASSSTLGSQETQYF. The CDR3 region has the DNA TGCGCCAGCAGCTCAACACTGGGGTCCCAAGAGACCCAGTACTTC.

This clone was detected only a few times. The J gene is TRBJ2-3, the V gene TRBV7-2; D uncertain. The CDR3 extends over 11 amino acids. CDR1 and CDR2 (germline): SGHTA, FQGNSA. Trimming took off 7 bases at V and 7 bases at J, with 9 bases between the two ends. Here the CDR3 DNA reads TGTGCCAGCACCCCCGGACATACGCAGTATTTT. The encoded protein is CASTPGHTQYF. Combining the CDR3 with reference TRBV7-2 and TRBJ2-3 gives the whole variable domain GAGVSQSPSNKVTEKGKDVELRCDPISGHTALYWYRQSLGQGLEFLIYFQGNSAPDKSGLPSDRFSAERTGGSVSTLTIQRTQQEDSAVYLCASTPGHTQYFGPGTRLTVL.

The rearrangement uses TRBV2 and TRBJ1-5, with D possibly being TRBD1 (6 bases). Per germline, CDR1 SNHLY and CDR2 FYNNEI. This CDR3 has 13 amino acids. Trimming pared 6 bases from V and 7 bases from J, leaving 13 bases between. CDR3 sequence reads: CASRAGVGQPQHF. DNA for the CDR3: TGTGCCAGCAGAGCAGGGGTTGGGCAGCCCCAGCATTTT.

This sequence joins TRBV7-2 and TRBJ2-5; 8 bases line up with TRBD2. The V gene end was trimmed by 3 bases and the J gene end by 5 bases; junction bases not matched to a gene: 5. This CDR3 contains 14 residues. Germline CDR1 reads SGHTA; CDR2 reads FQGNSA. The DNA for the CDR3 is TGTGCCAGCAGCTTCGGGAGGGCCCGGGAGACCCAGTACTTC. This encodes CASSFGRARETQYF.

This clone was recorded once. This sequence joins TRBV7-8 and TRBJ2-1; D remains unclear. The ends were cut back, 5 bases at V and 2 bases at J, with 13 bases in the middle. Germline values: CDR1 SGHVS, CDR2 FQNEAQ. The CDR3 is made up of 15 amino acids. The CDR3 protein is CASSPGGWAYNEQFF. For the CDR3, the DNA is TGTGCCAGCAGCCCCGGCGGATGGGCCTACAATGAGCAGTTCTTC.

The genes are TRBV6-5 and TRBJ2-7; D not resolved. Germline-derived CDR1 and CDR2 are MNHEY and SVGAGI. The CDR3 sequence is 15 residues long. V was trimmed by 0 bases and J by 2 bases, leaving 11 bases between them. The CDR3 region is CASSYSARPPYEQYF. CDR3 nucleotides: TGTGCCAGCAGTTACTCGGCACGACCCCCCTACGAGCAGTACTTC.

This rearrangement joins TRBV7-6 to TRBJ1-3, with D tentatively TRBD1 (6 bases). Germline V gives CDR1 SGHVS, CDR2 FNYEAQ. V lost 0 bases and J 2 bases, leaving 8 bases between the germline ends. CDR3 length equals 15 residues. CDR3 loop: CASSLAGTTGNTIYF. Written as DNA, the CDR3 is TGTGCCAGCAGCTTAGCTGGGACAACTGGAAACACCATATATTTT.

This clone is a singleton in its sample. This rearrangement joins TRBV19 to TRBJ2-3; D gene unclear. The CDR3 is 14 amino acids. Germline V gene lookup returns CDR1 LNHDA and CDR2 SQIVND (reference sequence). V lost 4 bases, J lost 3 bases, and 11 bases lay in between. The CDR3 here is CASSKAQLTDTQYF. The DNA for the CDR3 is TGTGCCAGTAGTAAGGCCCAATTGACAGATACGCAGTATTTT.

The chain combines TRBV4-1 with TRBJ1-6, with D perhaps TRBD1 (5 bases). CDR1 is MGHRA and CDR2 is YSYEKL in the germline V gene. The CDR3 length is 16 residues. Trimming pared 2 bases from V and 4 bases from J, leaving 12 bases between. For the CDR3, the DNA is TGCGCCAGCAGCCAACCCCTGGGGGGGTATAATTCACCCCTCCACTTT. Encoded protein: CASSQPLGGYNSPLHF.

This clone was seen once. CDR3 region: CSVKEGTGYGYTF. Written as DNA, the CDR3 is TGCAGCGTCAAAGAGGGGACAGGCTATGGCTACACCTTC. The chain is built from TRBV29-1 and TRBJ1-2; TRBD1 matches 8 bases. Germline CDR1 reads SQVTM; CDR2 reads ANQGSEA. CDR3 length: 13 residues. V was pared by 6 bases and J by 4 bases, with 7 bases of the junction left unmatched.

This clone was detected once. V is TRBV6-1 and J is TRBJ1-3, with unresolved D. The CDR3 runs 16 residues. Germline CDR1 and CDR2: MNHNS and SASEGT. The ends were cut back, 0 bases at V and 0 bases at J, with 9 bases in the middle. CDR3 protein: CASSEASFISGNTIYF. CDR3 DNA: TGTGCCAGCAGTGAAGCAAGTTTTATCTCTGGAAACACCATATATTTT.

This chain joins TRBV28 and TRBJ1-6; D not resolved. The CDR3 consists of 13 residues. V was shortened by 8 bases and J by 9 bases, with 14 bases between the two germline ends. The V gene's germline CDR1 is MDHEN and CDR2 SYDVKM. As DNA, the CDR3 is TGTGCCAGCGGTAAGGCGGATTCTTCACCCCTCCACTTT. Its protein is CASGKADSSPLHF.